A selection of T cell receptor beta chains follows, all from one sample in a study of T cell responses to AZD1222 COVID-19 vaccine. Measured with immunoSEQ multiplex PCR; TCRdb has only the in-frame clones, and not every one. Seen here are some 130,000 clones, over 75% observed once, and the top ten hold about a fifth. The input for sequencing was peripheral blood, taken on day 0 of AZD1222 vaccination. These receptors were collected from an adult in good health. Each CDR3 is given without its conserved first and last residue. Expanded clones are given a class, and other clones once, few, many or no size at all.

V,J,size,CDR3
TRBV7-2,TRBJ2-7,-,ASSLAGQGRSYEQY
TRBV12-3/TRBV12-4,TRBJ1-3,-,ASSSKGNTIY
TRBV13,TRBJ2-3,-,ASSLGLWSDTQY
TRBV11-2,TRBJ2-7,-,ASSLERTVGLEQY
TRBV27,TRBJ1-1,-,ASSDGGHLNEAF
TRBV5-6,TRBJ1-1,-,ASIAGNTEAF
TRBV3-1/TRBV3-2,TRBJ1-6,-,ASSVDHLESPLH
TRBV7-2,TRBJ2-1,-,ASSLGRNNEQF
TRBV6-6,TRBJ1-2,-,ASSRGQGTIAYGYT
TRBV7-2,TRBJ1-4,-,ASSREDRGGEKLF
TRBV2,TRBJ1-4,-,ASSGGDRNEKLF
TRBV7-2,TRBJ1-3,few,ASSPGAGRSSGNTIY
TRBV14,TRBJ1-2,-,ASSQVADYGYT
TRBV3-1/TRBV3-2,TRBJ2-5,-,ASRHWGRETQY
TRBV28,TRBJ1-1,-,ASRGDRGTEAF
TRBV7-9,TRBJ2-7,-,ASRDGSTYEQY
TRBV9,TRBJ2-5,-,ASSVDLGANQETQY
TRBV5-1,TRBJ1-2,-,ASSSQDSGSVYT
TRBV6-2/TRBV6-3,TRBJ2-7,-,ASSYAGQSYEQY
TRBV7-9,TRBJ1-1,-,ASSWDRGWTEAF
TRBV2,TRBJ1-1,-,ASSADGNTEAF
TRBV19,TRBJ1-6,-,ASSIGPGKNSPLH
TRBV7-2,TRBJ2-7,-,ASSPRAVEQY
TRBV28,TRBJ1-6,-,ASSSGGGRNNSPLH
TRBV6-5,TRBJ1-2,-,ASSFDRGFGYT
TRBV14,TRBJ1-2,-,ASSEGGGYT
TRBV25-1,TRBJ1-2,-,ASSPSGTGNYGYT
TRBV18,TRBJ1-1,-,ASSLTGEVANTEAF
TRBV19,TRBJ2-2,-,ASSSLRQNTGELF
TRBV27,TRBJ2-7,few,ASSPQLAASYEQY
TRBV10-2,TRBJ2-7,-,ASTRTSGAYEQY
TRBV15,TRBJ2-2,-,ATSRRVGRIDTGELF
TRBV6-5,TRBJ1-1,-,ASSYSWELNRAF
TRBV5-1,TRBJ1-5,-,ASSSEGGNQPQH
TRBV7-2,TRBJ2-5,-,ASSLGSDTRETQY
TRBV28,TRBJ1-2,-,ASSFPDRGSKYGYT
TRBV21-1,TRBJ1-5,-,ASSNRTTGNQPQH
TRBV5-1,TRBJ1-4,-,ASSPQGAYEKLF
TRBV7-9,TRBJ2-1,once,ASSFPRGGALNEQF
TRBV4-1,TRBJ1-1,-,ATARDSTNTEAF
TRBV7-2,TRBJ1-2,-,ASSYQDRVGGYT
TRBV28,TRBJ2-7,once,ASSGLADYEQY
TRBV7-8,TRBJ1-4,few,ASSLGATGGAVEKLF
TRBV6-6,TRBJ2-1,-,ASSQTGGPPHNEQF
TRBV10-1,TRBJ2-5,-,ASSPGGQTQY
TRBV28,TRBJ2-7,-,ASSLWDRVTYEQY
TRBV7-9,TRBJ2-5,-,ASTQAGQGEETQY
TRBV9,TRBJ2-2,once,ASSVGPPATGELF
TRBV11-2,TRBJ1-2,-,ASSLTQGQGFIYGYT
TRBV4-3,TRBJ1-5,-,ASSQSLWSGSNQPQH
TRBV6-6,TRBJ2-7,-,ASTKPGTVSYEQY
TRBV5-1,TRBJ2-2,once,ASHRGQNDGELF
TRBV10-3,TRBJ1-3,-,AIRGDSYGNTIY
TRBV4-2,TRBJ2-1,-,ASSQAWASGGIYNEQF
TRBV7-9,TRBJ2-7,-,ASTPGQGSYEQY
TRBV4-1,TRBJ2-3,few,ASSPRLASSTDTQY
TRBV3-1/TRBV3-2,TRBJ1-4,-,ASSQTATEKLF
TRBV10-1,TRBJ2-1,-,ASSYTGYNEQF
TRBV5-1,TRBJ2-7,once,ASSQTGTPPVEQY